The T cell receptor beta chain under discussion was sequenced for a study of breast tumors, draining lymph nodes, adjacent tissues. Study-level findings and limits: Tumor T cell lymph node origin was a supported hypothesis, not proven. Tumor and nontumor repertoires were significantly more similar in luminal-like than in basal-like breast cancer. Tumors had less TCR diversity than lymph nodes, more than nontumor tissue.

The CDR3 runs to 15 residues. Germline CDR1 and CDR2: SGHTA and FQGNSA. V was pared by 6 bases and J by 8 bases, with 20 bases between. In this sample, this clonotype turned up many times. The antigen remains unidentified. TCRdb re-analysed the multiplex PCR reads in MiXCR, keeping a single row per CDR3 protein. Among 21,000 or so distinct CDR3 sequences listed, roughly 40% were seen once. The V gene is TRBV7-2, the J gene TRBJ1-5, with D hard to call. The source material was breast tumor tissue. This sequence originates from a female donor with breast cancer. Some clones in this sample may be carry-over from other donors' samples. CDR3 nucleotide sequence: TGTGCCAGCAGTCCCGGGGAAAGGCCCCAAGAGCCCCAGCATTTT. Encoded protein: CASSPGERPQEPQHF. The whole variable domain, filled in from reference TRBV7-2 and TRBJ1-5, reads GAGVSQSPSNKVTEKGKDVELRCDPISGHTALYWYRQSLGQGLEFLIYFQGNSAPDKSGLPSDRFSAERTGGSVSTLTIQRTQQEDSAVYLCASSPGERPQEPQHFGDGTRLSIL.